This T cell receptor (beta chain) originates from a study of T cell changes during pregnancy in multiple sclerosis. Some clones are missing from TCRdb's copy, which holds only in-frame ones; the method was immunoSEQ multiplex PCR. Here the sample spans about 55,000 clones, roughly 94% being singletons. The CDR3 consists of 15 residues. Between the trimmed V and J ends, which lost 2 bases and 6 bases, there was a span of 13 bases. From germline, CDR1 is MRHNA and CDR2 SNTAGT. V is TRBV6-4 and J is TRBJ2-2; possibly TRBD1 for D (5 bases). The clonotype was recovered from a female donor with multiple sclerosis, enrolled in a pregnancy study. The source was CD8+ T cells from peripheral blood mononuclear cells, collected after pregnancy. CDR3 sequence (DNA): TGTGCCAGCAGTGACACGGACAACTCCGCCGGGGAGCTGTTTTTT. Protein product: CASSDTDNSAGELFF.